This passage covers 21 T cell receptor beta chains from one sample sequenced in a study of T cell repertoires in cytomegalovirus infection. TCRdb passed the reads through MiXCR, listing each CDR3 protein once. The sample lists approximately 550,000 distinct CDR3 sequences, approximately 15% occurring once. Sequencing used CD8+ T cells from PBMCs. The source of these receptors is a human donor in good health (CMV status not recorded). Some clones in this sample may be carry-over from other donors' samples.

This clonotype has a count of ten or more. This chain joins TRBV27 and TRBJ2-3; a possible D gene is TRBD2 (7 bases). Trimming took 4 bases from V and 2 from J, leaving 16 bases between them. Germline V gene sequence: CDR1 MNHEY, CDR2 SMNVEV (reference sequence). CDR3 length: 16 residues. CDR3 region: CASSSDGGGFTDTQYF. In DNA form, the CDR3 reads TGTGCCAGCAGTTCAGATGGGGGGGGCTTCACAGATACGCAGTATTTT.

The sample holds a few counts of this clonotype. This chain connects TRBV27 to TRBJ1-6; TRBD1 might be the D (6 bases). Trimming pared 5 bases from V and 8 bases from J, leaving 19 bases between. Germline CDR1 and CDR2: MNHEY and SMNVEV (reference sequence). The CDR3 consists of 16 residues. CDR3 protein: CASSPSAGEYYSPLHF. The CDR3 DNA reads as TGTGCCAGCAGTCCTTCAGCAGGGGAATACTATTCACCCCTCCACTTT.

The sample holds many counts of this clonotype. DNA of the CDR3: TGTGCCAGCAGTCTGGCACCCAAGGAGCCGTCCTACGAGCAGTACTTC. This gives the protein CASSLAPKEPSYEQYF. This sequence joins TRBV12-3 or TRBV12-4 and TRBJ2-7, with unresolved D. Trimming took 5 bases from V and 1 from J, leaving 18 bases between them. The CDR3 loop spans 16 amino acids.

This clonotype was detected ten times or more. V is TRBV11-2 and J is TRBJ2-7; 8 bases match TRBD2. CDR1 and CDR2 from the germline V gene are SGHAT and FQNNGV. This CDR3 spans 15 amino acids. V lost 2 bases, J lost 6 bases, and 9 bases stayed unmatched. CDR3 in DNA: TGTGCCAGCAGCTTATGGGAGCGGGAGTTACGCGAGCAGTACTTC. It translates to CASSLWERELREQYF.

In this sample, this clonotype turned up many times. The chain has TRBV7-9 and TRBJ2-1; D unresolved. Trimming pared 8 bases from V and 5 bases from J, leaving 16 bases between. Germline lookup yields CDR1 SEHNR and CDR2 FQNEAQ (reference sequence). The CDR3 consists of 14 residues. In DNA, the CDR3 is TGTGCCAGCGGACGATCCGTAAGGGACAATGAGCAGTTCTTC. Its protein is CASGRSVRDNEQFF.

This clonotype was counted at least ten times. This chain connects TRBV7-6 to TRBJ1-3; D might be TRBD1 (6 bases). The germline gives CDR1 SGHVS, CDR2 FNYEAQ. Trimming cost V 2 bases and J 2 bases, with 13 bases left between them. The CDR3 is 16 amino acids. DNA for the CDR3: TGTGCCAGCAGCTTAAGGGCAGGGGTAGCTGGAAACACCATATATTTT. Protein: CASSLRAGVAGNTIYF.

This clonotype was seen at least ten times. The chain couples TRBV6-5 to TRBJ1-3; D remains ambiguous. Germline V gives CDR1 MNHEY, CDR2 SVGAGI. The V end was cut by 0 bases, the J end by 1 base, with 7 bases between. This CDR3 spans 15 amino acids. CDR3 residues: CASSYSKGSGNTIYF. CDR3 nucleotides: TGTGCCAGCAGTTACTCGAAGGGATCTGGAAACACCATATATTTT.

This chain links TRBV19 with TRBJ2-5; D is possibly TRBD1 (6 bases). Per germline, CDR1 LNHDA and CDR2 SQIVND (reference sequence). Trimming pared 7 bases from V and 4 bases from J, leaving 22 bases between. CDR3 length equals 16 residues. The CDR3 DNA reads TGTGCCAGTAACCGAGGGGGAGCTGGTGAGGGAGAGACCCAGTACTTC. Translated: CASNRGGAGEGETQYF.

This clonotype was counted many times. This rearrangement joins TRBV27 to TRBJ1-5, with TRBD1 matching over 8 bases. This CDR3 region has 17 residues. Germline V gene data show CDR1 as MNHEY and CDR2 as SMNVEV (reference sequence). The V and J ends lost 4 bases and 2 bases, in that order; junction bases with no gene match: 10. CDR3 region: CASSSLGTGWRNQPQHF. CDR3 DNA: TGTGCCAGCAGTTCCCTCGGGACAGGCTGGCGCAATCAGCCCCAGCATTTT.

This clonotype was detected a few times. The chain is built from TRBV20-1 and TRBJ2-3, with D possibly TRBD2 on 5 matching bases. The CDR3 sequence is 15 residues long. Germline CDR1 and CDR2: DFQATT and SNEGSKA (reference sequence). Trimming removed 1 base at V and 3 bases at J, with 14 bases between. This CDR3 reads CSARVVKGVTDTQYF. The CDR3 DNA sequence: TGCAGTGCTAGAGTGGTTAAGGGAGTAACAGATACGCAGTATTTT.

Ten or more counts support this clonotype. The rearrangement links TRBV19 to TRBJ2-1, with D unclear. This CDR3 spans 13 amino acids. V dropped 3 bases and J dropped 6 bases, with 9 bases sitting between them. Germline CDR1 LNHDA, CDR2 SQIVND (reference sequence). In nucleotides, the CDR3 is TGTGCCAGTAGTATTAAGACTTTCAATGAGCAGTTCTTC. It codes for CASSIKTFNEQFF.

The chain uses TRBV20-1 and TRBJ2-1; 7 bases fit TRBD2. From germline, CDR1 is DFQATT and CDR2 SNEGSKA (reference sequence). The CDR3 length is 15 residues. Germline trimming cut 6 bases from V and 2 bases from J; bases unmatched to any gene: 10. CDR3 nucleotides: TGCAGTGCCAGTCCCAGAGCGGGACCCTACAATGAGCAGTTCTTC. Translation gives CSASPRAGPYNEQFF.

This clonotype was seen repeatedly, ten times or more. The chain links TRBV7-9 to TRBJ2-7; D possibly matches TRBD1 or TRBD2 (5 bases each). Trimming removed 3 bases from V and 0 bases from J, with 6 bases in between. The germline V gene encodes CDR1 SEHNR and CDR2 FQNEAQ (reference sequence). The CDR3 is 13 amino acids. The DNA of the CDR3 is TGTGCCAGCAGCTTCGGGGCCTCCTACGAGCAGTACTTC. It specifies CASSFGASYEQYF. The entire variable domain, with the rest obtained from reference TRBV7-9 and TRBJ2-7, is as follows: DTGVSQNPRHKITKRGQNVTFRCDPISEHNRLYWYRQTLGQGPEFLTYFQNEAQLEKSRLLSDRFSAERPKGSFSTLEIQRTEQGDSAMYLCASSFGASYEQYFGPGTRLTVT.

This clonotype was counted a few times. The CDR3 sequence is CASSRGTSWIDEQFF. CDR3 sequence (DNA): TGTGCCAGCAGCCGCGGGACTAGCTGGATCGATGAGCAGTTCTTC. V and J are TRBV5-6 and TRBJ2-1, with 9 bases matching TRBD2. V lost 4 bases and J lost 8; bases outside the gene matches: 10. The CDR3 is 15 residues long. CDR1 and CDR2 (germline): SGHDT, YYEEEE.

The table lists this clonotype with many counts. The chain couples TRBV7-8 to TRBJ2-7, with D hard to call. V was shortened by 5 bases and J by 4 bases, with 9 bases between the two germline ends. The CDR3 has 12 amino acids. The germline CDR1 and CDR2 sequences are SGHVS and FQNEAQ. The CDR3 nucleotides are TGTGCCAGCAGCGTATACGATTACGAGCAGTACTTC. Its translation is CASSVYDYEQYF.

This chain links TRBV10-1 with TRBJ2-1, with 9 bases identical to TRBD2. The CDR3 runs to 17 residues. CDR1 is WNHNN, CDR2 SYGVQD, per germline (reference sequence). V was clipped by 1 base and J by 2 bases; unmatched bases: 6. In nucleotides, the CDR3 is TGCGCCAGCAGTGAGTGGCCTAGCGGGGAGGCCTACAATGAGCAGTTCTTC. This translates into CASSEWPSGEAYNEQFF.

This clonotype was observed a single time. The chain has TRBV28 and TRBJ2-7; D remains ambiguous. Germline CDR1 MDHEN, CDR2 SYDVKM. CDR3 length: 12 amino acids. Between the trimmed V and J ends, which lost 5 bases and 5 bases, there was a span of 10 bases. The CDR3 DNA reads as TGTGCCAGCAGTCCTTTTAGCCACGAGCAGTACTTC. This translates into CASSPFSHEQYF.

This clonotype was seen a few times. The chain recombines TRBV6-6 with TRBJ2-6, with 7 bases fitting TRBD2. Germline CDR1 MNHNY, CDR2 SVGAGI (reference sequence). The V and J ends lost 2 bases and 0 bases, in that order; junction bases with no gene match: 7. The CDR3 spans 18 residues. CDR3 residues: CASSYPGGDLSGANVLTF. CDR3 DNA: TGTGCCAGCAGTTACCCGGGGGGAGATCTCTCTGGGGCCAACGTCCTGACTTTC.

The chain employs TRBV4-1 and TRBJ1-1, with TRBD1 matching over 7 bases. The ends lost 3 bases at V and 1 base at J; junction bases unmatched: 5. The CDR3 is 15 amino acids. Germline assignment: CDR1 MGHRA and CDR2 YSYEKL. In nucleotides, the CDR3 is TGCGCCAGCAGCCATACGGGACAGTCGAACACTGAAGCTTTCTTT. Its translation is CASSHTGQSNTEAFF.

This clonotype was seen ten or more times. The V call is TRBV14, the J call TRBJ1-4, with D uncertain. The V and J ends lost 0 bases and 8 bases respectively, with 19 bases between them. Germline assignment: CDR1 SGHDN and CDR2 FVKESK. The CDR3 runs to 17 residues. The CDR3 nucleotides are TGTGCCAGCAGCCAAGATAACCCCCGGGGAATGGAAGAAAAACTGTTTTTT. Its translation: CASSQDNPRGMEEKLFF.

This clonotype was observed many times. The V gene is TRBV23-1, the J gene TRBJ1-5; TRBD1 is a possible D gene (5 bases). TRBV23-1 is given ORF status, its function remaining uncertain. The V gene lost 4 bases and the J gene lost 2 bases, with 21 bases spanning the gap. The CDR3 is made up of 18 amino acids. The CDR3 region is CASSPARQGGTGNQPQHF. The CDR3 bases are TGCGCCAGCAGTCCCGCTAGGCAGGGCGGGACGGGCAATCAGCCCCAGCATTTT.